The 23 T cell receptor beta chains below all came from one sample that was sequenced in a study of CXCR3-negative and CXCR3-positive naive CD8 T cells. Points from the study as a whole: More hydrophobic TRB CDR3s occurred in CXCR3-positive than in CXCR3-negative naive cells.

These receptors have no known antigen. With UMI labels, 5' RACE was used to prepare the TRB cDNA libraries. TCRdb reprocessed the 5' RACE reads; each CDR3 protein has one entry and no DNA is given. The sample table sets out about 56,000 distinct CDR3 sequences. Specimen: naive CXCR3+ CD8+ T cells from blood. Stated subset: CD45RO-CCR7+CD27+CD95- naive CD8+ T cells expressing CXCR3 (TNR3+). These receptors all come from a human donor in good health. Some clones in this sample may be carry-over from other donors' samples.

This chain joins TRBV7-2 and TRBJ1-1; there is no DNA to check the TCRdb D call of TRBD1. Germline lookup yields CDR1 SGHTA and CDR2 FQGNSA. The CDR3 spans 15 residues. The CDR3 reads CASSYLDRDGAEAFF.

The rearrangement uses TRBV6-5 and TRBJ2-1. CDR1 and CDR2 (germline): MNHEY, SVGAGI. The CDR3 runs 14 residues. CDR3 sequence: CATSFTEYDNEQFF.

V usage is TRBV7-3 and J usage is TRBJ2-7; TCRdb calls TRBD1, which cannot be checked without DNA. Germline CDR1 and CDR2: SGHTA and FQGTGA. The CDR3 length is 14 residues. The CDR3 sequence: CASSLTQGSYEQYF.

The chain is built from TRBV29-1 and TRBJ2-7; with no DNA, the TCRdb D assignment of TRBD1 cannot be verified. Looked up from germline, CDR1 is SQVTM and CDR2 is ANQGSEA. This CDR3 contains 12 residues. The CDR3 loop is CSGRTGGSEQYF.

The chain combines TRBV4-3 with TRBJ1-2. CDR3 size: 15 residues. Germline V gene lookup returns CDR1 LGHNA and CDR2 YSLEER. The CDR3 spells CASSQAPGSGYGYTF.

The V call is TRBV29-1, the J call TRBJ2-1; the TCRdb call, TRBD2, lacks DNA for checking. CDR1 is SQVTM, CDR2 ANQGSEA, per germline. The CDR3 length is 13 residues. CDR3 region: CSAWQGGGNEQFF.

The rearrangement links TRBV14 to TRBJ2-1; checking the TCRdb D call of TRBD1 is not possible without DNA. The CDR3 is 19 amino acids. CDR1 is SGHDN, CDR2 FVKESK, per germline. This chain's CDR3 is CASSPTPTMWTGLGDEQFF.

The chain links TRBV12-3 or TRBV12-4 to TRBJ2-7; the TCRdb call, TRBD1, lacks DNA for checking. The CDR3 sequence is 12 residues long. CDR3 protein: CASSPGGDEQYF.

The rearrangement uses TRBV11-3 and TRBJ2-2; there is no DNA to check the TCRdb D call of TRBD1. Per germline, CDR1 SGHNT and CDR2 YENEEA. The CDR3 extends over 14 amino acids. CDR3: CASSGQENTGEPFF.

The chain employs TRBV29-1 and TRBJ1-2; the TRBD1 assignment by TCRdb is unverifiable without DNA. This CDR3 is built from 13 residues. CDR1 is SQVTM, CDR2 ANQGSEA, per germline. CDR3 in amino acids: CSVKVQGAEGYTF.

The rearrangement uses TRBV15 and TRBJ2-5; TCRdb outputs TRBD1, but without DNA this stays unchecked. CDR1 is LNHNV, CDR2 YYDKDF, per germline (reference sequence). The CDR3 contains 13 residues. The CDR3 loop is CATSSTQGETQYF.

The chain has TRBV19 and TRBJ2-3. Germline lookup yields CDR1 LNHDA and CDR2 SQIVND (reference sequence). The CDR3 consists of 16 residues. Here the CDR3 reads CASSPLPEDLTDTQYF.

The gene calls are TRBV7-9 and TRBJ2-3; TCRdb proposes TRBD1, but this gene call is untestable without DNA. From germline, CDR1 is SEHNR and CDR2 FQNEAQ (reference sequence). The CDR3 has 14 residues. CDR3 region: CASSLRGGRDTQYF. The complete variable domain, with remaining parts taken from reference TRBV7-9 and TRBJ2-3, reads DTGVSQNPRHKITKRGQNVTFRCDPISEHNRLYWYRQTLGQGPEFLTYFQNEAQLEKSRLLSDRFSAERPKGSFSTLEIQRTEQGDSAMYLCASSLRGGRDTQYFGPGTRLTVL.

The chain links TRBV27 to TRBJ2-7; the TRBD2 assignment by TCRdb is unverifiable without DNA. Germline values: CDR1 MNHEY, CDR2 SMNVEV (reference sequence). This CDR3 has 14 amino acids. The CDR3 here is CASSLWESGYEQYF.

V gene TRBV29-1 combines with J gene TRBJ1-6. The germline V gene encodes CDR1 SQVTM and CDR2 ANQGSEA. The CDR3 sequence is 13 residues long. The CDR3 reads CSAMDSPAAPLHF.

CDR3 residues: CATSRGITYEQYF. This sequence joins TRBV15 and TRBJ2-7. CDR3 length equals 13 residues. Germline V lookup: CDR1 LNHNV, CDR2 YYDKDF (reference sequence).

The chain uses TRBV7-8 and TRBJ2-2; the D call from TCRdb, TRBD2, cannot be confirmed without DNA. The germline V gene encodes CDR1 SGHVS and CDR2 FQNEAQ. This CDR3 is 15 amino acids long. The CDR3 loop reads CASSDPSGGAGELFF.

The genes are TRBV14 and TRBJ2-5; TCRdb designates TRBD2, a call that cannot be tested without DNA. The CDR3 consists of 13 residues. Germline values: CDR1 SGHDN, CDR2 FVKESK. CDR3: CASKGTGGETQYF.

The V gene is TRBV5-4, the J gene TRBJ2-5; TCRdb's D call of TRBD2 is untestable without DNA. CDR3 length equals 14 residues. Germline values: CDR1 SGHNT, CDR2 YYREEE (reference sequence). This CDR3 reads CASSLLAEKETQYF.

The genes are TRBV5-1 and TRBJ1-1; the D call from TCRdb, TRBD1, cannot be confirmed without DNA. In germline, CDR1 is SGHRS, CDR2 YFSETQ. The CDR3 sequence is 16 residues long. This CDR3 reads CASSLWDIPSGSEAFF.

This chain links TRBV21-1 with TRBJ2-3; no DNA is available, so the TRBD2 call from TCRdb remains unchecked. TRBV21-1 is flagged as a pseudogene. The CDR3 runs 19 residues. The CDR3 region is CATWLLWGVVRIYADTQYF.

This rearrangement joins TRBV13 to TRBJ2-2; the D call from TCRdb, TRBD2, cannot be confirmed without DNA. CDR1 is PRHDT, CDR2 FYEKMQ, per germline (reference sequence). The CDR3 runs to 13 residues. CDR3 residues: CASGGTSTGELFF.

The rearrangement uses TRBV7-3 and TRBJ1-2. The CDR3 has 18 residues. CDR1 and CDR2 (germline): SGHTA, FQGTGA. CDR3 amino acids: CASSLTVEPDPSNYGYTF.